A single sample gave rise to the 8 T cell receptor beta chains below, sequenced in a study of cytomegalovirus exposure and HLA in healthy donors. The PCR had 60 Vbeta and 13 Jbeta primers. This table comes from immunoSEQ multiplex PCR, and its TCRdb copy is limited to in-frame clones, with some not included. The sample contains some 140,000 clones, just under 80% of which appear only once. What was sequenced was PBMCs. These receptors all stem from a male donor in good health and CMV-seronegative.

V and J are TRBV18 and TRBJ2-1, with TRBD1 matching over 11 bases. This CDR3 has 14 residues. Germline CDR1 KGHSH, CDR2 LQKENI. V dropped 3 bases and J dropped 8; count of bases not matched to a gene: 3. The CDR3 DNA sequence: TGTGCCAGCTCACCCGGGACAGGGGGGCATGAGCAGTTCTTC. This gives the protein CASSPGTGGHEQFF.

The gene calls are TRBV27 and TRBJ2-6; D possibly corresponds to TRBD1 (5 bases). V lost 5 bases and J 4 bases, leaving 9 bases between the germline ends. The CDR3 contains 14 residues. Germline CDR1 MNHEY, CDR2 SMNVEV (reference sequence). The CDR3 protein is CASSQGNGANVLTF. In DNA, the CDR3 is TGTGCCAGCAGTCAGGGTAACGGGGCCAACGTCCTGACTTTC.

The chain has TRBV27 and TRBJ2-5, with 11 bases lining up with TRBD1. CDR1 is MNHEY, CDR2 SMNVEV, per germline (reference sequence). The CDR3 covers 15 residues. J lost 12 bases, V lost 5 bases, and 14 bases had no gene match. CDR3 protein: CASSGPGQGGIKEYF. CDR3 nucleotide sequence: TGTGCCAGCAGTGGCCCGGGACAGGGGGGGATTAAGGAGTACTTC.

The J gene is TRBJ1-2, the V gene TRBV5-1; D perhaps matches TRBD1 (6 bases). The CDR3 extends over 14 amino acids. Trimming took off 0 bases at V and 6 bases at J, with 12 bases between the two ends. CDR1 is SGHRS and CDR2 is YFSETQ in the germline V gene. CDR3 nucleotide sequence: TGCGCCAGCAGCTTGGCCGGGGACACCGATGGCTACACCTTC. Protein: CASSLAGDTDGYTF.

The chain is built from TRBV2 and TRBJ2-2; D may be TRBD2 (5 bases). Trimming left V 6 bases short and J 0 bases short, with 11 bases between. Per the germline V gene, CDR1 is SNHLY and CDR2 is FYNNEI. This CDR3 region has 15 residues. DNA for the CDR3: TGTGCCAGCAGGGAGGAGGCGGCGAACACCGGGGAGCTGTTTTTT. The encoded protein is CASREEAANTGELFF.

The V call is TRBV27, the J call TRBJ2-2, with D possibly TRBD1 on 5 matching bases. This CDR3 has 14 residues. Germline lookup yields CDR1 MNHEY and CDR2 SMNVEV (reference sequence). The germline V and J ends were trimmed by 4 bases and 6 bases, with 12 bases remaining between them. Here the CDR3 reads CASSSDRWAGELFF. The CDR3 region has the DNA TGTGCCAGCAGTTCCGACAGATGGGCCGGGGAGCTGTTTTTT.

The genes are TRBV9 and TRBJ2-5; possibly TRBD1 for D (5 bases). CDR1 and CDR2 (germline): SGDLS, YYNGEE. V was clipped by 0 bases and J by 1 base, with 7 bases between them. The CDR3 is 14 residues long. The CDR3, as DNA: TGTGCCAGCAGCGTAGAAGGGGTCCAAGAGACCCAGTACTTC. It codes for CASSVEGVQETQYF.

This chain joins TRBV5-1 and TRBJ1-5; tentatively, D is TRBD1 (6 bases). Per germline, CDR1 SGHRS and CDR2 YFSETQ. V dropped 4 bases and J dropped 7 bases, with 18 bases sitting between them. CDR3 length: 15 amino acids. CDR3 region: CASSLSSGGGQPQHF. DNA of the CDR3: TGCGCCAGCAGCCTCAGCTCGGGGGGCGGGCAGCCCCAGCATTTT.